The 20 T cell receptor beta chains in this list originate from one sample, sequenced in a study of T cells after yellow fever vaccination. TCRdb re-called the 5' RACE reads with MiXCR, one entry per CDR3 protein. Found here are 300,000 or so distinct CDR3 sequences, 3% to 4.5% of them singletons; the top ten hold 20% to 25%. This specimen was PBMCs, taken 5 days after the yellow fever booster vaccination. These receptors all stem from a man between 18 and 35 years old who received the YFV17D yellow fever vaccine.

J is TRBJ2-2 and V is TRBV5-1; 11 bases agree with TRBD1. In germline, CDR1 is SGHRS, CDR2 YFSETQ. With 1 base clipped from V and 4 bases from J, the junction kept 3 bases outside the gene matches. This CDR3 is built from 16 residues. CDR3 sequence: CASSLRTGGSTGELFF. CDR3 DNA: TGCGCCAGCAGCTTGAGGACAGGGGGCTCCACCGGGGAGCTGTTTTTT.

The sample holds many counts of this clonotype. The V and J genes are TRBV27 and TRBJ2-5, with D perhaps TRBD2 (6 bases). V gave up 5 bases and J gave up 1 base, with 20 bases separating them. The CDR3 length is 17 residues. Germline-derived CDR1 and CDR2 are MNHEY and SMNVEV (reference sequence). CDR3 sequence: CASSPTPGGRGQETQYF. The CDR3 bases are TGTGCCAGCAGTCCCACTCCCGGGGGTAGGGGCCAAGAGACCCAGTACTTC.

Details on this clonotype: A read error may explain this, as a much larger clone is one base away. The chain combines TRBV6-5 with TRBJ2-3, with 9 bases matching TRBD2. There are 15 residues in the CDR3. Per germline, CDR1 MNHEY and CDR2 SVGAGI. The V segment lost 4 bases and the J segment 6 bases; nucleotides outside the gene matches: 8. CDR3: CASSSGLAYRDTQYF. CDR3 nucleotides: TGTGCCAGCAGTTCGGGACTAGCCTATCGGGATACGCAGTATTTT.

This clonotype was counted ten times or more. The chain carries TRBV20-1 and TRBJ2-5; TRBD1 might be the D (7 bases). V shed 2 bases and J shed 5 bases, with 24 bases lying between them. There are 17 residues in the CDR3. CDR1 and CDR2 from the germline V gene are DFQATT and SNEGSKA (reference sequence). The CDR3 region is CSARSLEGTVKRETQYF. The CDR3 DNA reads TGCAGTGCTAGAAGTTTGGAGGGGACAGTGAAACGGGAGACCCAGTACTTC.

This clonotype was recorded a few times. CDR3 bases: TGTGCCAGCTTCGAAGGGGGTAAAGGCACCGGGGAGCTGTTTTTT. It translates to CASFEGGKGTGELFF. The rearrangement links TRBV12-3 or TRBV12-4 to TRBJ2-2; tentatively, D is TRBD1 (6 bases). This CDR3 comprises 15 residues. V lost 8 bases, J lost 4 bases, and 17 bases lay in between.

There are many counts of this clonotype. The chain links TRBV5-1 to TRBJ2-3, with D perhaps TRBD1 (5 bases). Germline V CDR1 and CDR2: SGHRS, YFSETQ. The V end was cut by 0 bases, the J end by 4 bases, with 12 bases between. The CDR3 totals 15 residues. The CDR3 region is CASSLEGQSADTQYF. The DNA of the CDR3 is TGCGCCAGCAGCTTGGAGGGGCAAAGCGCAGATACGCAGTATTTT. The full variable domain, in which reference TRBV5-1 and TRBJ2-3 provide the parts outside the CDR3, is KAGVTQTPRYLIKTRGQQVTLSCSPISGHRSVSWYQQTPGQGLQFLFEYFSETQRNKGNFPGRFSGRQFSNSRSEMNVSTLELGDSALYLCASSLEGQSADTQYFGPGTRLTVL.

At least ten counts were recorded for this clonotype. The V call is TRBV12-3 or TRBV12-4, the J call TRBJ1-1; D remains ambiguous. This CDR3 is 14 amino acids long. V lost 0 bases and J 3 bases, leaving 8 bases between the germline ends. CDR3 sequence reads: CASSLAGPDTEAFF. DNA of the CDR3: TGTGCCAGCAGTTTAGCAGGGCCCGACACTGAAGCTTTCTTT.

The rearrangement links TRBV5-1 to TRBJ2-3; 7 nucleotides agree with TRBD1. The CDR3 runs to 16 residues. After removal of 0 bases from V and 0 bases from J, the junction contained 4 bases not matched to a gene. In germline, CDR1 is SGHRS, CDR2 YFSETQ. The CDR3 protein is CASSLDPGQSTDTQYF. In DNA form, the CDR3 reads TGCGCCAGCAGCTTGGATCCGGGACAGAGCACAGATACGCAGTATTTT.

V is TRBV7-6 and J is TRBJ1-5; D not certain. Trimming removed 3 bases from V and 4 bases from J, with 16 bases in between. This CDR3 has 16 residues. Germline values: CDR1 SGHVS, CDR2 FNYEAQ. CDR3 in DNA: TGTGCCAGCAGCTTCGGACCCGCGGGTTTAAATCAGCCCCAGCATTTT. It translates to CASSFGPAGLNQPQHF.

This clonotype has a single count. J is TRBJ1-6 and V is TRBV27; TRBD1 is a possible D gene (6 bases). The CDR3 consists of 19 residues. Germline V gene data show CDR1 as MNHEY and CDR2 as SMNVEV (reference sequence). The V and J ends lost 3 bases and 0 bases respectively, with 18 bases between them. CDR3 in amino acids: CASSLGGPTGGSYNSPLHF. CDR3 in DNA: TGTGCCAGCAGTTTGGGGGGCCCTACCGGGGGCTCCTATAATTCACCCCTCCACTTT.

This clonotype appeared many times. The CDR3 here is CASSQDFGGGSTDTQYF. The CDR3 DNA follows: TGCGCCAGCAGCCAAGACTTCGGCGGGGGGAGCACAGATACGCAGTATTTT. The rearrangement links TRBV4-3 to TRBJ2-3; TRBD2 matches at 8 bases. The CDR3 sequence is 17 residues long. Germline-derived CDR1 and CDR2 are LGHNA and YSLEER. With 0 bases clipped from V and 0 bases from J, the junction kept 5 bases outside the gene matches.

This clonotype came up many times. The rearrangement uses TRBV7-2 and TRBJ2-3; 7 nucleotides align to TRBD1. With 6 bases clipped from V and 0 bases from J, the junction kept 6 bases outside the gene matches. This CDR3 contains 15 residues. In germline, CDR1 is SGHTA, CDR2 FQGNSA. This CDR3 reads CASRPPGQSTDTQYF. The CDR3 nucleotides are TGTGCCAGCAGGCCTCCGGGACAGAGCACAGATACGCAGTATTTT.

This clonotype was found many times. The rearrangement joins TRBV4-1 to TRBJ2-6; D remains unclear. The V gene's germline CDR1 is MGHRA and CDR2 YSYEKL. Trimming cost V 1 base and J 0 bases, with 10 bases left between them. This CDR3 has 17 amino acids. The CDR3 spells CASSQARSGSGANVLTF. In nucleotides, the CDR3 is TGCGCCAGCAGCCAAGCCCGCAGTGGCTCTGGGGCCAACGTCCTGACTTTC.

The chain carries TRBV20-1 and TRBJ1-5, with unresolved D. From germline, CDR1 is DFQATT and CDR2 SNEGSKA (reference sequence). The V end was cut by 5 bases, the J end by 1 base, with 15 bases between. CDR3 length: 15 residues. For the CDR3, the DNA is TGCAGTGCTCCCAGGCCGGGGTCGAGCAATCAGCCCCAGCATTTT. Encoded protein: CSAPRPGSSNQPQHF.

The chain joins TRBV11-2 to TRBJ2-3; D perhaps matches TRBD2 (5 bases). The CDR3 runs 13 residues. The germline CDR1 and CDR2 sequences are SGHAT and FQNNGV. V was shortened by 5 bases and J by 8 bases, with 14 bases between the two germline ends. CDR3 nucleotide sequence: TGTGCCAGCAGCCCTCCGCGGGCTCCTACGCAGTATTTT. Translating it yields CASSPPRAPTQYF.

V usage is TRBV19 and J usage is TRBJ1-4, with a weak D call TRBD1 (5 bases). V lost 1 base to trimming and J lost 3 bases, with 18 bases between them. This CDR3 has 18 amino acids. Germline CDR1 and CDR2: LNHDA and SQIVND (reference sequence). The CDR3 spells CASSIGNRNPTPNEKLFF. CDR3 in DNA: TGTGCCAGTAGTATAGGTAACAGGAATCCAACTCCTAATGAAAAACTGTTTTTT.

This chain links TRBV7-8 with TRBJ1-2; no definite D call. The CDR3 is 13 residues long. CDR1 and CDR2 from the germline V gene are SGHVS and FQNEAQ. Between the trimmed V and J ends, which lost 5 bases and 5 bases, there was a span of 12 bases. Here the CDR3 reads CASSPSYGYGYTF. CDR3 coding DNA: TGTGCCAGCAGCCCGAGTTATGGGTATGGCTACACCTTC.

This clonotype has at least ten counts. V gene TRBV5-1 combines with J gene TRBJ2-3, with 8 bases identical to TRBD2. The V gene's germline CDR1 is SGHRS and CDR2 YFSETQ. The CDR3 is 18 amino acids. J was trimmed by 5 bases and V by 2 bases; bases with no gene match: 16. CDR3 nucleotide sequence: TGCGCCAGCAGCTTTCGGTTTATCCAGCGGGGGCACCAAGATACGCAGTATTTT. Its protein product is CASSFRFIQRGHQDTQYF.

This clonotype has a handful of counts. This chain joins TRBV28 and TRBJ2-1; TRBD1 might be the D (6 bases). CDR1 and CDR2 from the germline V gene are MDHEN and SYDVKM. Trimming pared 0 bases from V and 9 bases from J, leaving 12 bases between. The CDR3 loop spans 14 amino acids. The CDR3 reads CASSLWGAGSEQFF. CDR3 in DNA: TGTGCCAGCAGTTTATGGGGGGCGGGTAGTGAGCAGTTCTTC.

This clonotype was detected a few times. The chain has TRBV12-3 or TRBV12-4 and TRBJ2-7, with TRBD2 identical over 12 bases. This CDR3 is built from 15 residues. The V gene end was trimmed by 5 bases and the J gene end by 6 bases; junction bases not matched to a gene: 8. The CDR3 protein is CASSPSSGGAGEQYF. For the CDR3, the DNA is TGTGCCAGCAGTCCGTCTAGCGGGGGGGCCGGCGAGCAGTACTTC.